The T cell receptor beta chain described here comes from a study of patients and donors after allogeneic stem cell transplantation. This clonotype was found many times. The CDR3 has 16 residues. V was pared by 5 bases and J by 1 base, with 4 bases of the junction left unmatched. MiXCR was run by TCRdb on the RT-PCR reads, yielding one entry per CDR3 protein. The sample includes about a million distinct CDR3 sequences, over 15% of them seen just once. Material for sequencing was blood, either unsorted or a sorted T cell fraction (not recorded which). The chain employs TRBV12-3 or TRBV12-4 and TRBJ2-1; the match to TRBD2 covers 11 bases. The receptor's source is a human donor who was either an allogeneic HSCT recipient or a stem cell or donor lymphocyte infusion donor (not recorded which). It is not recorded whose cells these are; they may come from a transplant donor. The DNA for the CDR3 is TGTGCCAGCAGTCCCCGACTAGCGGGGTCCTACAATGAGCAGTTCTTC. Its translation: CASSPRLAGSYNEQFF.